This T cell receptor beta chain is from a study of cytomegalovirus exposure and HLA in healthy donors. CDR3 size: 15 residues. Losses at the gene ends were 7 bases for V and 7 bases for J; bases not matched to a gene: 11. Germline lookup yields CDR1 SNHLY and CDR2 FYNNEI. In its sample, this clone was seen a few times. PCR amplification relied on 60 Vbeta primers (plus 13 Jbeta primers). The table came from immunoSEQ multiplex PCR; TCRdb's copy has only in-frame clones and leaves some out. The sample lists 70,000 to 85,000 clones; around 60% were seen once. At collection, donors were nominally healthy, but unrecorded immune exposures were probable.

The chain joins TRBV2 to TRBJ2-1; TRBD2 agrees at 9 bases. The material sequenced was PBMCs. This TCR was recovered from a male donor in good health and CMV-seropositive. This CDR3 reads CASMVGGGAQNEQFF. The CDR3 DNA sequence: TGTGCCAGCATGGTCGGCGGGGGGGCCCAGAATGAGCAGTTCTTC.